This is a list of T cell receptor beta chains from one sample in a study of CD8+ T cells in alopecia areata. Measured with immunoSEQ multiplex PCR; TCRdb has only the in-frame clones, and not every one. The sample records about 140,000 clones, about 85% being singletons. Source: CD8+ T cells sorted from blood, taken at week 4, from a patient treated with tofacitinib. Source of these receptors: a human donor with alopecia areata. The conserved cysteine and the conserved F or W are not part of the CDR3 here. Fields, in order: J gene, V gene, CDR3 protein.

j_call: TRBJ2-7
v_call: TRBV7-2
cdr3_aa: ASSLRGGDEQY

j_call: TRBJ2-6
v_call: TRBV9
cdr3_aa: ASSVPLQGPGANVLT

j_call: TRBJ2-5
v_call: TRBV7-9
cdr3_aa: ASSAQETQY

j_call: TRBJ2-1
v_call: TRBV15
cdr3_aa: ATSRGLAGGPYNEQF

j_call: TRBJ2-7
v_call: TRBV5-1
cdr3_aa: ASSGGYEQY

j_call: TRBJ2-1
v_call: TRBV5-1
cdr3_aa: ASSLGTSRDYNEQF

j_call: TRBJ2-7
v_call: TRBV5-1
cdr3_aa: ASSLETAYEQY

j_call: TRBJ2-7
v_call: TRBV4-2
cdr3_aa: ASSPGRGGREQY

j_call: TRBJ2-1
v_call: TRBV29-1
cdr3_aa: SVEGLAPTSYNEQF

j_call: TRBJ2-3
v_call: TRBV11-2
cdr3_aa: ASSLGPNTQY

j_call: TRBJ2-1
v_call: TRBV27
cdr3_aa: ASSLSTGSHNEQF

j_call: TRBJ1-3
v_call: TRBV9
cdr3_aa: ASSVTDKNGNTIY

j_call: TRBJ2-3
v_call: TRBV9
cdr3_aa: ASSVETSGGDTQY

j_call: TRBJ1-2
v_call: TRBV5-6
cdr3_aa: ASSLNMGPNYGYT

j_call: TRBJ1-1
v_call: TRBV5-4
cdr3_aa: ASRMTANTEAF

j_call: TRBJ2-2
v_call: TRBV11-2
cdr3_aa: ASSLQTGELF

j_call: TRBJ1-2
v_call: TRBV30
cdr3_aa: AWSVKFIDGYT

j_call: TRBJ2-1
v_call: TRBV7-8
cdr3_aa: ASSLEVGQGYNEQF

j_call: TRBJ1-1
v_call: TRBV7-9
cdr3_aa: ASSLDAGFTEAF

j_call: TRBJ2-3
v_call: TRBV29-1
cdr3_aa: SVEVSGGATDTQY